A selection of T cell receptor beta chains follows, all from one sample in a study of blood T cell repertoires in COVID-19. Profiled with immunoSEQ multiplex PCR; TCRdb holds only in-frame clones, not every one. This table holds about 340,000 clones, 92% found once. The sample consisted of PBMCs or T cells enriched from blood (not recorded which). These TCRs come from a woman in her twenties or thirties who had recovered from COVID-19. CDR3s include the opening cysteine and the closing phenylalanine or tryptophan. The D gene is left open where the match is weak. Clone size appears in some rows only: once, few, many, or a class for an expanded clone.

CASSRGGGNTEAFF | TGTGCCAGCAGCCGTGGGGGAGGGAACACTGAAGCTTTCTTT | - | TRBJ1-1 | - | TRBV28
CASSEVGTIYEQYF | TGTGCCAGCAGTGAAGTGGGCACGATCTACGAGCAGTACTTC | - | TRBJ2-7 | few | TRBV6-1
CASSHQLAGGLRSYNEQFF | TGTGCCAGCAGTCACCAACTAGCGGGGGGGCTCCGCTCCTACAATGAGCAGTTCTTC | TRBD2 | TRBJ2-1 | once | TRBV11-2
CASSLSDKYNEQFF | TGTGCCAGCAGCTTAAGTGACAAGTACAATGAGCAGTTCTTC | - | TRBJ2-1 | - | TRBV7-2
CASSYPTGENQPQHF | TGTGCCAGCAGTTATCCGACAGGGGAGAATCAGCCCCAGCATTTT | TRBD1 | TRBJ1-5 | - | TRBV6-5
CASSPTGQGASYEQYF | TGTGCCAGCAGCCCGACAGGACAGGGGGCTTCCTACGAGCAGTACTTC | TRBD1 | TRBJ2-7 | - | TRBV7-9
CASSLGQGDAFF | TGTGCCAGCAGCTTAGGACAGGGGGATGCTTTCTTT | TRBD1 | TRBJ1-1 | - | TRBV7-9
CASSPDSMGQPQHF | TGTGCCAGCTCACCAGACTCGATGGGTCAGCCCCAGCATTTT | - | TRBJ1-5 | - | TRBV18
CASSETGQETQYF | TGTGCCAGTAGTGAAACAGGACAAGAGACCCAGTACTTC | - | TRBJ2-5 | once | TRBV19
CASSPPPLGTRLNTEAFF | TGTGCCAGTAGTCCCCCACCCCTCGGCACGCGGTTGAACACTGAAGCTTTCTTT | - | TRBJ1-1 | - | TRBV19
CASSPGLAGAETQYF | TGTGCCAGCAGTCCAGGACTAGCGGGAGCAGAGACCCAGTACTTC | TRBD2 | TRBJ2-5 | - | TRBV28
CASSQDVRSYEQYF | TGCGCCAGCAGCCAAGATGTACGGTCTTACGAGCAGTACTTC | - | TRBJ2-7 | - | TRBV4-1
CASRIHQGANEQFF | TGTGCCAGCAGAATACACCAGGGGGCAAATGAGCAGTTCTTC | TRBD1 | TRBJ2-1 | - | TRBV28
CASSLRRDRAHYEQYF | TGTGCCAGCAGCCTGAGAAGGGACAGGGCTCACTACGAGCAGTACTTC | TRBD1 | TRBJ2-7 | - | TRBV11-2
CASSAPGQGAAEAFF | TGTGCCAGCAGTGCCCCGGGACAGGGGGCGGCTGAAGCTTTCTTT | TRBD1 | TRBJ1-1 | once | TRBV28
CASSLASGRTDTQYF | TGTGCCAGCAGCCTTGCTAGCGGGAGGACAGATACGCAGTATTTT | TRBD2 | TRBJ2-3 | - | TRBV7-2
CASSWRPLSTDTQYF | TGTGCCAGCAGCTGGAGACCCCTTAGCACAGATACGCAGTATTTT | - | TRBJ2-3 | - | TRBV7-2
CASNEQGTNTGELFF | TGTGCCAGCAACGAACAGGGGACGAACACCGGGGAGCTGTTTTTT | TRBD1 | TRBJ2-2 | - | TRBV27
CASSLNRDGYTF | TGCGCCAGCAGCTTGAACAGGGATGGCTACACCTTC | - | TRBJ1-2 | - | TRBV5-1
CASSSSGGVSGGYGYTF | TGTGCCAGCAGCTCCTCCGGGGGGGTGTCAGGGGGCTATGGCTACACCTTC | TRBD1 | TRBJ1-2 | - | TRBV7-2
CASSDDWGGNSPLHF | TGTGCCAGTAGTGACGACTGGGGGGGTAATTCACCCCTCCACTTT | - | TRBJ1-6 | - | TRBV19
CASSPGESGDTEAFF | TGTGCCAGCAGCCCCGGGGAGTCAGGGGACACTGAAGCTTTCTTT | - | TRBJ1-1 | - | TRBV7-3
CASSPRLRETQYF | TGTGCCAGTAGCCCCCGCCTCCGGGAGACCCAGTACTTC | - | TRBJ2-5 | - | TRBV19
CASSPPGQPFSGNTIYF | TGTGCCAGCAGTCCGCCGGGACAGCCGTTCTCTGGAAACACCATATATTTT | TRBD1 | TRBJ1-3 | - | TRBV28
CASSYGTSGRYRDTQYF | TGTGCCAGCAGTTATGGGACTAGCGGGAGGTATCGGGATACGCAGTATTTT | TRBD2 | TRBJ2-3 | - | TRBV6-2/TRBV6-3
CASSLLASYNEQFF | TGTGCCAGCAGTTTGCTAGCATCCTACAATGAGCAGTTCTTC | - | TRBJ2-1 | - | TRBV28
CATSRGSSGGDEQYF | TGTGCCACCAGCAGAGGATCTAGCGGGGGGGACGAGCAGTACTTC | TRBD2 | TRBJ2-7 | - | TRBV15
CASSFRTSGGIKTQYF | TGCGCCAGCAGCTTTCGGACTAGCGGGGGGATAAAGACCCAGTACTTC | TRBD2 | TRBJ2-5 | - | TRBV5-1
CASSQVRKQGARGTEAFF | TGTGCCAGCAGCCAAGTTAGAAAGCAGGGGGCGCGCGGCACTGAAGCTTTCTTT | TRBD1 | TRBJ1-1 | - | TRBV14
CASSAGTGAPYEQYF | TGTGCCAGCAGTGCCGGGACAGGGGCCCCCTACGAGCAGTACTTC | TRBD1 | TRBJ2-7 | - | TRBV28
CAGASNYGYTF | TGTGCCGGGGCTTCTAACTATGGCTACACCTTC | - | TRBJ1-2 | - | TRBV28
CAIKTYRDADNEQFF | TGTGCCATCAAGACGTACAGGGATGCGGACAATGAGCAGTTCTTC | - | TRBJ2-1 | - | TRBV10-3
CASSIEPGQPQHF | TGTGCCAGTAGTATAGAACCAGGTCAGCCCCAGCATTTT | - | TRBJ1-5 | - | TRBV19
CASSSLRVTWEQFF | TGTGCCAGCAGCTCCCTGAGGGTTACGTGGGAGCAGTTCTTC | - | TRBJ2-1 | - | TRBV11-2
CASSLWTGVETQYF | TGTGCCAGCAGCTTATGGACAGGGGTAGAGACCCAGTACTTC | TRBD1 | TRBJ2-5 | - | TRBV7-2
CASSGLAGGLRYEQYF | TGTGCCAGCAGTGGACTAGCGGGAGGCTTACGTTACGAGCAGTACTTC | TRBD2 | TRBJ2-7 | - | TRBV27
CASSPGRSLGYTF | TGTGCCAGCAGTCCTGGGCGATCCCTGGGCTACACCTTC | - | TRBJ1-2 | - | TRBV27
CASSVGQGPNEQFF | TGTGCCAGCAGCGTCGGACAGGGGCCCAATGAGCAGTTCTTC | TRBD1 | TRBJ2-1 | once | TRBV7-8
CASSYKETDYNEQFF | TGTGCCAGCAGTTACAAGGAGACGGACTACAATGAGCAGTTCTTC | - | TRBJ2-1 | - | TRBV6-6
CASSYSGQGVTGELFF | TGTGCCAGCAGTTACTCAGGCCAGGGGGTCACCGGGGAGCTGTTTTTT | TRBD1 | TRBJ2-2 | - | TRBV6-5